This record looks at one T cell receptor beta chain sequence and its context. Its antigen is undetermined. Each donor gave one heparinised blood draw averaging about 116 mL. The sample comes from a study of beta chain features in type 1 diabetes. Across the study: All of the samples together had 107,917,701 sorted cells examined.

The CDR3 spans 16 residues. With 6 bases removed from V and 3 bases from J, the gap between germline ends came to 21 bases. Germline V gene lookup returns CDR1 LNHDA and CDR2 SQIVND (reference sequence). Study observations and caveats: Sequencing of cDNA might inflate the share of cells that strongly express TCR.

The authors reverse transcribed all of the isolated RNA, so sequencing captured expressed TCRB transcripts. The assay was immunoSEQ multiplex PCR, and TCRdb's table has in-frame clones only and misses some. There are 25,000 or so clones in the sample; almost 70% occur only once, and 2% to 2.5% lies in the top ten. The chain carries TRBV19 and TRBJ2-7; a weak D match, TRBD2 (6 bases). What was sequenced was Tregs from blood. The TCR originated in a middle-aged woman in good health. In DNA, the CDR3 is TGTGCCAGTAGCGAATCCAAGGGGACTCTACGCTACGAGCAGTACTTC. It specifies CASSESKGTLRYEQYF.